This TCR beta chain stems from a study of cytomegalovirus exposure and HLA in healthy donors. Germline V gives CDR1 SNHLY, CDR2 FYNNEI. This CDR3 comprises 12 residues. PCR amplification relied on 60 Vbeta primers (plus 13 Jbeta primers). Here immunoSEQ multiplex PCR was the method, and the copy in TCRdb shows in-frame clones only, minus some. Seen here are about 120,000 clones, around 73% observed once, and the top ten hold about 5%. The receptor comes from a woman in her twenties or thirties in good health and CMV-seropositive. Sequenced sample: PBMCs. The chain is built from TRBV2 and TRBJ2-5, with D possibly being TRBD1 (5 bases). The J call may be incorrect, as the DNA end agrees better with TRBJ2-7. The CDR3 nucleotides read TGTGCCAGCAGGGGGCCTTCCTACGAGCAGTACTTC. The encoded protein is CASRGPSYEQYF.